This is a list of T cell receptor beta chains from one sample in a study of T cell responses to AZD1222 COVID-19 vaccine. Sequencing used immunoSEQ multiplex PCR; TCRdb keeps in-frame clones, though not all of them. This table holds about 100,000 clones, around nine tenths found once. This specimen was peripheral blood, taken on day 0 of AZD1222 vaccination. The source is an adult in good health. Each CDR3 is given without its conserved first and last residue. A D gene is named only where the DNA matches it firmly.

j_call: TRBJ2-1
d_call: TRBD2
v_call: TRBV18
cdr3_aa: ASSPGTMYNEQF

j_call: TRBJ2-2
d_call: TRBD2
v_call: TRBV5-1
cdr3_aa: ASSWEGRDTGELF

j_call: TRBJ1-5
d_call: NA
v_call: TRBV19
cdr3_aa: ATYRTQGVYQPQH

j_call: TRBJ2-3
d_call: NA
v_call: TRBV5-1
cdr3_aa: ASSLEADRFTDTQY

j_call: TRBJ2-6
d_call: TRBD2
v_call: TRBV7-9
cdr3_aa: ASSSTSGSSGANVLT

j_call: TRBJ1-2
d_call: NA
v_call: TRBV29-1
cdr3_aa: SVRGGSNYGYT

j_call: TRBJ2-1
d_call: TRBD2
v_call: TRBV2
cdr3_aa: ATSWTSSYNEQF

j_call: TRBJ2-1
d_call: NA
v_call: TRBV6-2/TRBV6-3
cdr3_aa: ASSYSTSRPNEQF

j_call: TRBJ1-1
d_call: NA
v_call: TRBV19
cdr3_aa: ASSIVLVNTEAF

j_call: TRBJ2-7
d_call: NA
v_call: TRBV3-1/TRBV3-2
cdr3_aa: ASSPGGRYEQY

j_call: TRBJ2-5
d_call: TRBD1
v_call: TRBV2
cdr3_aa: ASSLSTGGLETQY

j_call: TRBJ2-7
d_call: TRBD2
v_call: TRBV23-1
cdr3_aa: ASFSRSGKALGEQY

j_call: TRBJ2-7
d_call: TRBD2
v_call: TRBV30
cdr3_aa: AWSASVVGGPYEQY

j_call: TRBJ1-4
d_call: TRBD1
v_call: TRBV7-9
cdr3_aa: ASSSRTGEEEKLF

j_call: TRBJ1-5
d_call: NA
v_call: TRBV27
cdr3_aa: ASRAPNQPQH

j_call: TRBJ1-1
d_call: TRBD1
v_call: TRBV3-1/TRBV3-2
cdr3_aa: ASSLTGVGEAF

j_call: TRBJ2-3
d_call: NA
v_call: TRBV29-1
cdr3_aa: SASSTDTQY

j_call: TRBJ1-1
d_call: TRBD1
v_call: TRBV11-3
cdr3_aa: ASSSTGQGNAEAF

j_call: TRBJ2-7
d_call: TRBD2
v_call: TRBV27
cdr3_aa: ASGPNLGTSGEQY

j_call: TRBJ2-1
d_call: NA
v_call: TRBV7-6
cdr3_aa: ASSEGSYNEQF

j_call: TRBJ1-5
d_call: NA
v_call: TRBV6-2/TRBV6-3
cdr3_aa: ASSQGDTLSQPQH

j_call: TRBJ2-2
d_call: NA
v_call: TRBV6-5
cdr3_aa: ASSTLVSGELF

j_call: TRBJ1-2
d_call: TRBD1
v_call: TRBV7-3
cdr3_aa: ASSPGTGNGYT

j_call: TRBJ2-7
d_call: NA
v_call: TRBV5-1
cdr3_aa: ASSLGPLGLNYEQY

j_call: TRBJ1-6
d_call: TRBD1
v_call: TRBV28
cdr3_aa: AGGTGGYNSPLH

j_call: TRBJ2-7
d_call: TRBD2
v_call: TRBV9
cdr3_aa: ASSVGPSGNEQY

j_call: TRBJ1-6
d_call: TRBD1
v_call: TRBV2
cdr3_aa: AGGTDVISPLH

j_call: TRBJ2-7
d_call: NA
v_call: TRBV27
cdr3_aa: ASSPSTYEQY

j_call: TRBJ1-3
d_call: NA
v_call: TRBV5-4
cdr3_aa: ASSQDSSGNTIY

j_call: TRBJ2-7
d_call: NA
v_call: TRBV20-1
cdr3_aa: SASKGLLSDEQY

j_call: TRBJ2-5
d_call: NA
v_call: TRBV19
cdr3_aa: ASRGTGSRETQY

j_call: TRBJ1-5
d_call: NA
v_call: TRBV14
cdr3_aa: ASSPNARVGIYSNQPQH

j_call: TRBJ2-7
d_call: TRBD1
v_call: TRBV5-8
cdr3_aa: ASSLDGQGTYEQY

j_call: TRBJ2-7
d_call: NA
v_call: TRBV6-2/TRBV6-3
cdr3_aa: ASSSPGLGLYEQY

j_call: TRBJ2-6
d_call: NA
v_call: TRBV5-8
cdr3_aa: ASSLRIAGANVLT

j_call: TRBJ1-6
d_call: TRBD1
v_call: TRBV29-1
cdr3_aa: SGDRVSYNSPLH

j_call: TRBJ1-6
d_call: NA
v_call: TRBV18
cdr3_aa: ASSPLEGANSPLH

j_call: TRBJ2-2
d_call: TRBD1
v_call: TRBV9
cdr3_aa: ASNIDRATGELF

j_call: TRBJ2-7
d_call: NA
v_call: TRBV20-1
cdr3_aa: SAVYEQY

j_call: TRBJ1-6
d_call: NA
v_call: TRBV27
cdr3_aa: ASSPDMSSYNSPLH

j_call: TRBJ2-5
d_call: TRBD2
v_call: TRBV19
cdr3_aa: ASGEREAGTQY

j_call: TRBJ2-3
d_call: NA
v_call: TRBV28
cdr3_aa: ASSLSPGSGSTDTQY

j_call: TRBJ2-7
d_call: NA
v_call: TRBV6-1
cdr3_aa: ASSETVEY

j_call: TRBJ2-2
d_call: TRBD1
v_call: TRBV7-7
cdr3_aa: ASSPDRGHGELF

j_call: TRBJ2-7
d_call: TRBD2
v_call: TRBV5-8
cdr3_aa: ASSLAGRLAATYEQY

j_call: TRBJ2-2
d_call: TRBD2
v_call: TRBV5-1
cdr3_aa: ASGDSGSIRGELF

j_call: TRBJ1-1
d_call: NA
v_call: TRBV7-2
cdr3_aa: ASSSFMGALNTEAF

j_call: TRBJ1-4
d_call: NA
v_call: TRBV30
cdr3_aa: AWSTTGATNEKLF

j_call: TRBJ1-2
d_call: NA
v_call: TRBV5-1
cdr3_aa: ASSLDTNNYGYT

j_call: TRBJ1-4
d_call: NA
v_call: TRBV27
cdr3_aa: ASSLATTGEKLF

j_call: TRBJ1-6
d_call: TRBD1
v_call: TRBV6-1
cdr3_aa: ASSEVSSGWGQGHSPLH

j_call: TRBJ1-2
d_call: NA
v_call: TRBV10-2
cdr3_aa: ASSPGEYGYT

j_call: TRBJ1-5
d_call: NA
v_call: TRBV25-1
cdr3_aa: ASSATGNQPQH

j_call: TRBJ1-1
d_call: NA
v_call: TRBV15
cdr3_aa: AVRNRNTEAF

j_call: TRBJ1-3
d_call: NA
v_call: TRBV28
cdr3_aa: ASSFGQRQEPSGNTIY

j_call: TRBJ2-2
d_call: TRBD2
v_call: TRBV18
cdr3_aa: ASSPGLAGSGELF

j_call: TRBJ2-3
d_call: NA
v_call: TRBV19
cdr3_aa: ATTSTDTQY

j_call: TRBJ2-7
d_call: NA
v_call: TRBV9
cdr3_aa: ASSVVDNEQY

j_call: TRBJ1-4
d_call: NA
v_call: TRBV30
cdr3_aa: AWNLQAEKLF